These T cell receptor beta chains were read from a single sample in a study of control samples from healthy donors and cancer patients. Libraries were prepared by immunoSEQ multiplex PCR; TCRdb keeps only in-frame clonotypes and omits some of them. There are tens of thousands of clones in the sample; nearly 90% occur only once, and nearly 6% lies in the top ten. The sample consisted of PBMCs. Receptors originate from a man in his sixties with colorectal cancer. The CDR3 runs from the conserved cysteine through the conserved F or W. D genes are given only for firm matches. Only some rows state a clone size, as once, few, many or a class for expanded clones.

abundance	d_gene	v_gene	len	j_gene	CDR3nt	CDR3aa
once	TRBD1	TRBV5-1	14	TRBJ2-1	TGCGCCAGCAGCTTTATGAGGGGGCATGAAGAGCAGTTCTTC	CASSFMRGHEEQFF
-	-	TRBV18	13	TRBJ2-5	TGTGCCAGCTCACTAGACAGGCAAGAGACCCAGTACTTC	CASSLDRQETQYF
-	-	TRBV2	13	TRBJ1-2	TGTGCCAGCAGTGTGGTCAGCGATTCTGGCTACACCTTC	CASSVVSDSGYTF
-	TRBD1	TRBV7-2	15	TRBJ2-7	TGTGCCAGCAGCCTCGACAGGGCCCATGGGTACGAGCAGTACTTC	CASSLDRAHGYEQYF
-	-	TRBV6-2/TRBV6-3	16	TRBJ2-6	TGTGCCAGCAGCCCTGGACGGTACTCTGGGGCCAACGTCCTGACTTTC	CASSPGRYSGANVLTF
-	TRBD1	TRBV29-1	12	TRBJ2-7	TGCAGCGTTGGCCGACAGGGGAACGAGCAGTACTTC	CSVGRQGNEQYF
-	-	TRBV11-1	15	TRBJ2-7	TGTGCCAGCAGCTTAGCGAGACAGGACTCCTACGAGCAGTACTTC	CASSLARQDSYEQYF
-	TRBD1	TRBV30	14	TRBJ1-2	TGTGCCTGGAGGGGGGACAGGTGGAACTATGGCTACACCTTC	CAWRGDRWNYGYTF
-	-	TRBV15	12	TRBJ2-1	TGTGCCACCAGTACGGGGTACAATGAGCAGTTCTTC	CATSTGYNEQFF
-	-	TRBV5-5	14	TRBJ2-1	TGTGCCAGCAGCTTGGCCAGGACTGGCAATGAGCAGTTCTTC	CASSLARTGNEQFF
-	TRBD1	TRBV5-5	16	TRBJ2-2	TGTGCCACCACACCCAGAGGGACAGGGGACACCGGGGAGCTGTTTTTT	CATTPRGTGDTGELFF
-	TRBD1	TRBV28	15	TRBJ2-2	TGTGCCAGCTCGGCCGGGGACAGGGAGACCGGGGAGCTGTTTTTT	CASSAGDRETGELFF
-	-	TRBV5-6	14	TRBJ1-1	TGTGCCAGCAGCTTTGGCGGGGCCGAGACTGAAGCTTTCTTT	CASSFGGAETEAFF
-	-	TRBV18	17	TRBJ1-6	TGTGCCAGCTCACCAATGGGGGGCGGAAGTAATAATTCACCCCTCCACTTT	CASSPMGGGSNNSPLHF
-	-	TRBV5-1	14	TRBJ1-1	TGCGCCAGCAGCTTGGCCCGCGTCGGGGCTGAAGCTTTCTTT	CASSLARVGAEAFF
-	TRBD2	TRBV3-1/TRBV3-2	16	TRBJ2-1	TGTGCCAGCAGCCCCCTGGCGGGGGGGTCCTACAATGAGCAGTTCTTC	CASSPLAGGSYNEQFF
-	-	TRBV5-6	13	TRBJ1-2	TGTGCCAGCAGGTCGACAGGTATCTATGGCTACACCTTC	CASRSTGIYGYTF
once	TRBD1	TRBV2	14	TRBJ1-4	TGTGCCAGCTTAATGACAGGGAGGAATGAAAAACTGTTTTTT	CASLMTGRNEKLFF
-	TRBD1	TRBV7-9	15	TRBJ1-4	TGTGCCAGCAGCCCGAGACAGGGGAATAATGAAAAACTGTTTTTT	CASSPRQGNNEKLFF
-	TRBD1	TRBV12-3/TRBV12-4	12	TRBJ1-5	TGTGCCAGTCGACAGGGTCAGCAGCCCCAGCATTTT	CASRQGQQPQHF
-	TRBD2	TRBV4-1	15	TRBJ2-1	TGCGCCAGCAGCCCTAGACTAGCGGCTAACAATGAGCAGTTCTTC	CASSPRLAANNEQFF
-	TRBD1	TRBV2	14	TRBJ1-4	TGTGCCAGCAGTAGAACAGGGGGCGCGGAAAAACTGTTTTTT	CASSRTGGAEKLFF
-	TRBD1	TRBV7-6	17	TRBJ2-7	TGTGCCAGCAGTCCCGGGACAGGGGGATTTTTCTCCTACGAGCAGTACTTC	CASSPGTGGFFSYEQYF
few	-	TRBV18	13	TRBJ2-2	TGTGCCAGCTCGGGCGCGAACACCGGGGAGCTGTTTTTT	CASSGANTGELFF
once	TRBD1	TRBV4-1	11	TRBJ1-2	TGCGCCAGCAGCCAAGAGGGACAGGCTCTATTC	CASSQEGQALF
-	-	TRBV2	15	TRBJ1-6	TGTGCCAGCACGGGAGCCCAACTCTATAATTCACCCCTCCACTTT	CASTGAQLYNSPLHF
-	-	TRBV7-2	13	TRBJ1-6	TGTGCCAGCAGCTTACCTTATAATTCACCCCTCCACTTT	CASSLPYNSPLHF
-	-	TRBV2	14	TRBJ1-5	TGTGCCAGCAGTGCCGGACAGATGAATCAGCCCCAGCATTTT	CASSAGQMNQPQHF
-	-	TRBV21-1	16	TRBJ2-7	TGTGCCAGCAGCAAAGAGGCAGCTTGGCCTTCCTACGAGCAGTACTTC	CASSKEAAWPSYEQYF
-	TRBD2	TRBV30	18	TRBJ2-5	TGTGCCTGGGCGGTGGCATTCGGACTAGCGGGGGGAGCAGAGACCCAGTACTTC	CAWAVAFGLAGGAETQYF
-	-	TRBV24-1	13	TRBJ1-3	TGTGCCACCTCTCTCGGCTCTGGAAACACCATATATTTT	CATSLGSGNTIYF
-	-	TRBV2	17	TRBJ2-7	TGTGCCAGCAGTGAATTCTCACGGTGGCAGAGCTCCTACGAGCAGTACTTC	CASSEFSRWQSSYEQYF
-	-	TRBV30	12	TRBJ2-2	TGTGCCTGGAGGGATCGGAGCGGGGAGCTGTTTTTT	CAWRDRSGELFF
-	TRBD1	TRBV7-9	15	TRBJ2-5	TGTGCCAGCAGCCATACGGGACAGACCTTTGAGACCCAGTACTTC	CASSHTGQTFETQYF
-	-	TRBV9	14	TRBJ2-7	TGTGCCAGCAGCGTAGATCACAGCTCCTACGAGCAGTACTTC	CASSVDHSSYEQYF
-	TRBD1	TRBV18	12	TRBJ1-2	TGTGCCAGCTCAATCCAGGGGGACGGCTACACCTTC	CASSIQGDGYTF
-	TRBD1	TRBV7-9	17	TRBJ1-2	TGTGCCAGCAGCTGGCGGAACTCGGGACAGTGGGACTATGGCTACACCTTC	CASSWRNSGQWDYGYTF
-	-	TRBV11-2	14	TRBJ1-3	TGTGCCAGCAGCTTAGTAGTTCGGGACGGCACCATATATTTT	CASSLVVRDGTIYF
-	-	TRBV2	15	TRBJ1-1	TGTGCCAGCACCTCCAACGAGGGGATGAGCACTGAAGCTTTCTTT	CASTSNEGMSTEAFF
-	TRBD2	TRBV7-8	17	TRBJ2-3	TGTGCCAGAAGAGAACCGGGACTAGCGGGGAGCACAGATACGCAGTATTTT	CARREPGLAGSTDTQYF
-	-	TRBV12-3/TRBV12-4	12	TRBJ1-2	TGTGCCAGCTTTCAGGGCAACTATGGCTACACCTTC	CASFQGNYGYTF
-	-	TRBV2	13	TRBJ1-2	TGTGCCAGCAGCGGCCAAGAGATCTATGGCTACACCTTC	CASSGQEIYGYTF
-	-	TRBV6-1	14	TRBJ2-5	TGTGCCAGCAGTGAAGGGACAGTCAAAGAGACCCAGTACTTC	CASSEGTVKETQYF
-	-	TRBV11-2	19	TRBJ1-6	TGTGCCAGCAGCTTACCCACCCGGGCCGAGAGCTCCTATAATTCACCCCTCCACTTT	CASSLPTRAESSYNSPLHF
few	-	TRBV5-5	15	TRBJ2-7	TGTGCCAGCAGCTTGGAGGCAGGGCAATGGAACGAGCAGTACTTC	CASSLEAGQWNEQYF
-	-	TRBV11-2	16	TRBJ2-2	TGTGCCAGCAGCGACTGGGGAGCTTCGAACACCGGGGAGCTGTTTTTT	CASSDWGASNTGELFF
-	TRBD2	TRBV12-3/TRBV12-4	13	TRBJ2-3	TGTGCCAGCAGTCACCAGGGAGGGGATACGCAGTATTTT	CASSHQGGDTQYF
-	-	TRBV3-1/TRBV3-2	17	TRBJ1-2	TGTGCCAGCAGCCAAGATGGGCGGAGTGGGGCCAACTATGGCTACACCTTC	CASSQDGRSGANYGYTF
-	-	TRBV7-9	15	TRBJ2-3	TGTGCCAGCAGCCCCGTACGGGGGCGCACAGATACGCAGTATTTT	CASSPVRGRTDTQYF
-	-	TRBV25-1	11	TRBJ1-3	TGTGCCAGCAGCTCTGGAAACACCATATATTTT	CASSSGNTIYF
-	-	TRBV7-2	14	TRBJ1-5	TGTGCCAGCAGCTTATGGGGAGGCAATCAGCCCCAGCATTTT	CASSLWGGNQPQHF
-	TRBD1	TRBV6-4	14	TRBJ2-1	TGTGCCAGCAGTGACTCGACAGGGGGCAATGAGCAGTTCTTC	CASSDSTGGNEQFF
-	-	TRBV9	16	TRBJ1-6	TGTGCCAGCAGCGGGGGTGGAGCTCAGTTTGGTTCACCCCTCCACTTT	CASSGGGAQFGSPLHF
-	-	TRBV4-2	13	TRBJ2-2	TGTGCCAGCAGCCAAGACCGCCAGGGGCCGCTGTTTTTT	CASSQDRQGPLFF
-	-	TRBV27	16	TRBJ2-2	TGTGCCAGCAGTTTAAATGGGATGGCGAACACCGGGGAGCTGTTTTTT	CASSLNGMANTGELFF
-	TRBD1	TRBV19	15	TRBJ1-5	TGTGCCAGTAGTATCCTCGGACAGGGGTCGCAGCCCCAGCATTTT	CASSILGQGSQPQHF
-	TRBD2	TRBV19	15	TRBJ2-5	TGTGCCAGTAGTCCCCGGGAGGGTCCACAAGAGACCCAGTACTTC	CASSPREGPQETQYF
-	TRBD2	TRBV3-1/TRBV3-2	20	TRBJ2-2	TGTGCCAGCAGCCAAGATTATACCCCGGGGGGGCCGTTCGACACCGGGGAGCTGTTTTTT	CASSQDYTPGGPFDTGELFF